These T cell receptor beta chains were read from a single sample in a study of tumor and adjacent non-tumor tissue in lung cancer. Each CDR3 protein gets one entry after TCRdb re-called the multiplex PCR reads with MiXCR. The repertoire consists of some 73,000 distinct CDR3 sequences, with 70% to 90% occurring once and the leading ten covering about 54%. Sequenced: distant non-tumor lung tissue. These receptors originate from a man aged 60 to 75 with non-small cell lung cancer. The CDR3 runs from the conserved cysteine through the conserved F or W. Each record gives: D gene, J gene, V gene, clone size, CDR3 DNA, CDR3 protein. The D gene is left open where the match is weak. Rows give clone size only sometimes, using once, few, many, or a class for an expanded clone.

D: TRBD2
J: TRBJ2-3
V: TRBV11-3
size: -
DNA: TGTGCCAGCAGCACCCAACTAGCGGGAGTTTCAGGTACGCAGTATTTT
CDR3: CASSTQLAGVSGTQYF

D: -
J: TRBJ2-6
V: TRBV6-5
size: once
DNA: TGTGCCAACAGCCTAGTGGGAGCCAGCTCTGGGACCAACGTCCTGACTTTC
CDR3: CANSLVGASSGTNVLTF

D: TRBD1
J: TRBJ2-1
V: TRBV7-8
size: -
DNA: TGTGCCAGCAGCGGTATTGGGACAGGGTTGGAAGTCGATGAGCAGTTCTTC
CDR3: CASSGIGTGLEVDEQFF

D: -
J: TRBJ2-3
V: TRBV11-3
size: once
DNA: TGTGCCAGCAGCTCCAGACTCTTAGTTGGCACAGATACGCAGTATTTT
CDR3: CASSSRLLVGTDTQYF

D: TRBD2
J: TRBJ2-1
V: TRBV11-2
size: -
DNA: TGTGCCAGCAGCTTACCAGCGGGAGCGGATGAGCAGTTCTTC
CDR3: CASSLPAGADEQFF

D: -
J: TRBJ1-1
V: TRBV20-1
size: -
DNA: TGCAGTGCTATAACAGGTGGAGGTTCAGCTTTCTTT
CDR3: CSAITGGGSAFF

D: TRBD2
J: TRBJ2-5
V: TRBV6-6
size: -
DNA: TGTGCCAGCAGTTACGGCGGGACTAGCGGGAGTTGGGAGACCCAGTACTTC
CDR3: CASSYGGTSGSWETQYF

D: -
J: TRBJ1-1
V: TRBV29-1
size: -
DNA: TGCAGTGTCGAAGGTGGATCCGCTGGAGCTTTCTTT
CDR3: CSVEGGSAGAFF

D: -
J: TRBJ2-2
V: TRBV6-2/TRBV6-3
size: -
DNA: TGTGTCACCGCCCGGGGAGAGAGCACCGGGGAGCTGTTTTTT
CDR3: CVTARGESTGELFF

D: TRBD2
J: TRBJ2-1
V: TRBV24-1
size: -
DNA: TGTACCACCAGTGATTATAATAGCGGGAGCTCCTATAATGAGCAGTTCTTC
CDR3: CTTSDYNSGSSYNEQFF

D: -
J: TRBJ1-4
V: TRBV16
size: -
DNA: TGTGTCAGTAGCCAACTCATGGGGTCAGTCGATGAAAAACTGTTTTTT
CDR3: CVSSQLMGSVDEKLFF

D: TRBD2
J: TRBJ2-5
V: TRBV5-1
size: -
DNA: TGCGCCAGCTGCTTGGCAGTTAGCGGGAGTGGTGAGACCCAGTACTTC
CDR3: CASCLAVSGSGETQYF

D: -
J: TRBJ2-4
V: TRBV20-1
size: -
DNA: TGCAGTACTAGAGCCGTCGATCGGGCCCTACAGGTAGCCAAAAACATTCAGTACTTC
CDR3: CSTRAVDRALQVAKNIQYF

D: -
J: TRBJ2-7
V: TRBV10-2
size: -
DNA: TGCGCCTGCAGTGACCCTGACAGGTCGAAGTACTTC
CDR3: CACSDPDRSKYF

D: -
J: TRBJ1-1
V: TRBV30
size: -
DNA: TGTGTCTGGAGTGTAGCGGGGACTGAAGCTATCTTT
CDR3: CVWSVAGTEAIF

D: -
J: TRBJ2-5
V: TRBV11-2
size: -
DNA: TGTGCCAGCATCTCTGCAGGGGAAGAGGCCAAGTACTTC
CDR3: CASISAGEEAKYF

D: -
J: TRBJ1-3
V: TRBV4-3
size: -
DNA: TGCGCCAGCAGCCAGGAAGCCCGAAACACCATATATTTT
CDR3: CASSQEARNTIYF

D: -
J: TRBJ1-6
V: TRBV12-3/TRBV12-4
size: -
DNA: TGTGTCAGCAGAGTAGGGGTTAATTCACCCCTCCACTTT
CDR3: CVSRVGVNSPLHF

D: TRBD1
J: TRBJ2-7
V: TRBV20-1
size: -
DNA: TGCAGTGGTAGAGATGATCGACAGGGTACCTCCTACGAGCAGTACTTC
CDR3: CSGRDDRQGTSYEQYF

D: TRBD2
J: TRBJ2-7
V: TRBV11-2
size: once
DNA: TGTGCCATCAGCTTTCAAAGTGGGAGGGGTTCCTACGAGCAGTACTTC
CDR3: CAISFQSGRGSYEQYF

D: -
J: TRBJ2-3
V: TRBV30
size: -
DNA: TGTGCCTGGAGACCTCCCTCATCCAGTCAAGATATGCAGTATTTT
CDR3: CAWRPPSSSQDMQYF

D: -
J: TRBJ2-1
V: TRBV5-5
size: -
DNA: TGTGCCAGCAGCTTCCCACTAGGACGATACTATGAGCAGTTCTTC
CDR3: CASSFPLGRYYEQFF

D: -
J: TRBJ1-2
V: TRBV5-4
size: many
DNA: TGTGCCAGCAGCGGGGGGGGGCTTAACTATGGCTACACCTTC
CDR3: CASSGGGLNYGYTF

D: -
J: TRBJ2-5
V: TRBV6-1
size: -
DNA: TGTGTCAGCAGTCTTACACGGTCAGAGACCCAGTACTTC
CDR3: CVSSLTRSETQYF

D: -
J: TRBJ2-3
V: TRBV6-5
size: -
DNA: TGTGCCAGCAGTTACCTACAGGCAAGAAATCAGCCCCAGTATTTT
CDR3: CASSYLQARNQPQYF

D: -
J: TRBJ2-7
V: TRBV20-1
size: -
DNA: TGCAGTGTGTATGCAACTAGCTCCTACGAGCAGTACTTC
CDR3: CSVYATSSYEQYF

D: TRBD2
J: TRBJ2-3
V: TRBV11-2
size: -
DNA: TGTGTCAGCAGCTATCTCCTAGCGGTGGCAGATACGCAGTATTTT
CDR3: CVSSYLLAVADTQYF

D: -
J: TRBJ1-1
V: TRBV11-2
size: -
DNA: TGTGCCAGTAGCCCCTCCAGGGTGCCATTGAGGGGTGAAGCTTTCTTT
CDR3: CASSPSRVPLRGEAFF

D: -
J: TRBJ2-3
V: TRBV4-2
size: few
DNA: TGTGCCAGCAGCCAAGTGGGTACGGGGGGCGGAGATACGCAGTATTTT
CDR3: CASSQVGTGGGDTQYF

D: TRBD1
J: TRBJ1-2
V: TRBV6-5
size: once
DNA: TGTGCCAGCAGTTACTCGTACCGCTTCCCGGGACAGAGTCCCTATGGTTACAGCTTC
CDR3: CASSYSYRFPGQSPYGYSF

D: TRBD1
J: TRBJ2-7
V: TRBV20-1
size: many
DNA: TGCAGTGCTAGCTCCGGGACAGGAGGTCACGAGCAGTACTTC
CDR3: CSASSGTGGHEQYF

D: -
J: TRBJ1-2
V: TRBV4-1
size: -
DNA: TGTGCCAGCCGCCCGGACAGTACCTCTTTCGGCTACATCTTC
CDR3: CASRPDSTSFGYIF

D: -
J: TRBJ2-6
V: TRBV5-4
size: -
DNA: TGTGCCAGCAGCCACAGAAGCTCTGGTGCCAACGTCCTCACTTTC
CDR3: CASSHRSSGANVLTF